Many counts were recorded for the clone carrying this T cell receptor beta chain. The antigen is undetermined. Between the trimmed V and J ends, which lost 6 bases and 8 bases, there was a span of 12 bases. The CDR3 length is 12 residues. Per the germline V gene, CDR1 is MDHEN and CDR2 is SYDVKM. The sample belongs to a study of human T cells and chemical hapten exposure. Whole-study results and caveats: Large CDR3 similarity clusters arose significantly more often from expanded TCRs than from controls. Unchanged with DPC sensitization were TCRs above 1 in 1000 frequency.

Sample time point: patch test 3, about 24 weeks after DPC sensitization. Documented treatment: therapeutic diphenylcyclopropenone sensitization with weekly scalp DPC. TCRdb recomputed calls from the RACE reads with MiXCR, one row per CDR3 protein. Here the sample spans about 160,000 distinct CDR3 sequences, approximately 30% being singletons. The chain carries TRBV28 and TRBJ2-3, with D uncertain. This clonotype was obtained from a woman aged 18-30 years with alopecia areata. Some clones in this sample may be carry-over from other donors' samples. This material consisted of whole blood, taken in connection with sensitization to the hapten diphenylcyclopropenone (DPC). CDR3 sequence reads: CASSPPYGTQYF. CDR3 sequence (DNA): TGTGCCAGCAGCCCCCCTTATGGTACGCAGTATTTT.